Each of the 29 T cell receptor beta chains below was sequenced from the same sample in a study of OX40 agonist ivuxolimab in advanced cancers. The method was immunoSEQ multiplex PCR; TCRdb's version includes in-frame clones alone and lacks a portion of them. The repertoire consists of around 35,000 clones, with 70% to 90% occurring once and the leading ten covering about two fifths. The input for sequencing was CD4+ or CD8+ T cells sorted from blood, taken in a trial of the OX40 agonist ivuxolimab. Receptors originate from an adult with an advanced solid tumor such as melanoma, head and neck, liver or kidney cancer.

This clone was seen only once. The chain uses TRBV7-3 and TRBJ2-2; D unclear. This CDR3 has 15 amino acids. Deletions cut 2 bases from V and 4 bases from J, with 11 bases between. Germline lookup yields CDR1 SGHTA and CDR2 FQGTGA. This CDR3 is CASSLGGFSTGELFF. CDR3 DNA: TGTGCCAGCAGCTTAGGCGGATTTTCCACCGGGGAGCTGTTTTTT.

This sequence joins TRBV6-4 and TRBJ2-4, with no clear D. Germline V CDR1 and CDR2: MRHNA, SNTAGT. CDR3 length: 11 amino acids. The V and J ends lost 3 bases and 13 bases respectively, with 10 bases between them. The CDR3 region has the DNA TGTGCCAGCAGTGATGGCCTCGCACAGTACTTC. It encodes CASSDGLAQYF.

The gene calls are TRBV2 and TRBJ2-7; 11 nucleotides line up with TRBD1. The CDR3 loop spans 13 amino acids. V gave up 7 bases and J gave up 7 bases; unmatched junction bases: 6. Germline CDR1 reads SNHLY; CDR2 reads FYNNEI. As DNA, the CDR3 is TGTGCCAGCAAATGGGACAGGGGGAGAGAGCAGTACTTC. It specifies CASKWDRGREQYF.

This chain links TRBV10-3 with TRBJ1-2; TRBD1 agrees at 9 bases. The germline V gene encodes CDR1 ENHRY and CDR2 SYGVKD. CDR3 length: 14 residues. V lost 4 bases to trimming and J lost 5 bases; unmatched junction nucleotides: 5. The CDR3 loop reads CAISGGQGAYGYTF. The CDR3 DNA sequence: TGTGCCATCAGTGGGGGACAGGGTGCGTATGGCTACACCTTC.

V usage is TRBV9 and J usage is TRBJ2-1, with 14 bases lining up with TRBD2. V lost 3 bases and J lost 0; bases outside the gene matches: 5. The CDR3 contains 18 residues. Germline CDR1 SGDLS, CDR2 YYNGEE. In nucleotides, the CDR3 is TGTGCCAGCAGCGGCGGGACTAGCGGGAGTCCCTCCTACAATGAGCAGTTCTTC. Translation: CASSGGTSGSPSYNEQFF. Full variable domain (remainder filled in from reference TRBV9 and TRBJ2-1): DSGVTQTPKHLITATGQRVTLRCSPRSGDLSVYWYQQSLDQGLQFLIQYYNGEERAKGNILERFSAQQFPDLHSELNLSSLELGDSALYFCASSGGTSGSPSYNEQFFGPGTRLTVL.

The rearrangement joins TRBV6-6 to TRBJ1-6, with 9 nucleotides matching TRBD1. Unmatched junction bases numbered 5, after V lost 7 bases and J lost 4 bases. The CDR3 consists of 15 residues. The germline V gene has CDR1 MNHNY and CDR2 SVGAGI (reference sequence). The CDR3 nucleotides read TGTGCCAGCACCGGGACAGGGATTTATAATTCACCCCTCCACTTT. This codes for CASTGTGIYNSPLHF.

The count of this clone is one. The chain uses TRBV7-3 and TRBJ1-1, with D perhaps TRBD1 (5 bases). The CDR3 runs to 14 residues. V was clipped by 4 bases and J by 4 bases, with 13 bases between them. The germline gives CDR1 SGHTA, CDR2 FQGTGA. CDR3 sequence: CASSSSPGSTEAFF. In DNA, the CDR3 is TGTGCCAGCAGCTCAAGCCCAGGGAGCACTGAAGCTTTCTTT.

V usage is TRBV28 and J usage is TRBJ2-1; D possibly uses TRBD1 or TRBD2 (6 bases each). Between the trimmed V and J ends, which lost 7 bases and 0 bases, there was a span of 19 bases. The germline CDR1 and CDR2 sequences are MDHEN and SYDVKM. CDR3 length equals 17 residues. The CDR3 region is CASTGGGTPSSYNEQFF. CDR3 DNA sequence: TGTGCCAGCACCGGGGGCGGGACGCCAAGCTCCTACAATGAGCAGTTCTTC.

This chain connects TRBV7-8 to TRBJ2-7; D may be TRBD2 (5 bases). The CDR3 consists of 14 residues. With 8 bases removed from V and 6 bases from J, the gap between germline ends came to 20 bases. In germline, CDR1 is SGHVS, CDR2 FQNEAQ. The DNA of the CDR3 is TGTGCCAGCGGCCGCGGACCTGGGGAGACCGAGCAGTACTTC. This codes for CASGRGPGETEQYF.

The J gene is TRBJ1-5, the V gene TRBV15; D possibly corresponds to TRBD1 (6 bases). The V and J ends lost 3 bases and 5 bases respectively, with 11 bases between them. The germline gives CDR1 LNHNV, CDR2 YYDKDF (reference sequence). The CDR3 contains 14 residues. The DNA for the CDR3 is TGTGCCACCAGCAGGGACGACAGGTATCAGCCCCAGCATTTT. It yields the protein CATSRDDRYQPQHF.

This chain uses TRBV7-9 with TRBJ2-5, with TRBD2 matching over 8 bases. Germline V gene lookup returns CDR1 SEHNR and CDR2 FQNEAQ (reference sequence). Losses at the gene ends were 4 bases for V and 0 bases for J; bases not matched to a gene: 13. This CDR3 has 18 residues. CDR3 sequence reads: CASSSGISGGRYQETQYF. The CDR3 nucleotides read TGTGCCAGCAGCTCCGGAATCAGCGGGGGACGGTACCAAGAGACCCAGTACTTC.

The rearrangement uses TRBV6-1 and TRBJ2-7; unclear D gene. Germline CDR1 MNHNS, CDR2 SASEGT. CDR3 size: 14 residues. V was pared by 7 bases and J by 6 bases, with 19 bases between. The CDR3: CASKLTPGLGEQYF. For the CDR3, the DNA is TGTGCCAGCAAGCTGACACCAGGTCTTGGCGAGCAGTACTTC.

This clone appeared once. The V call is TRBV5-1, the J call TRBJ2-3, with 7 bases matching TRBD2. The CDR3 has 13 amino acids. Germline-derived CDR1 and CDR2 are SGHRS and YFSETQ. The junction had 3 bases not matched to a gene; V was cut back by 4 bases and J by 4 bases. CDR3: CASSRGLADTQYF. CDR3 nucleotide sequence: TGCGCCAGCAGCCGTGGACTAGCAGATACGCAGTATTTT. Full variable domain (remainder filled in from reference TRBV5-1 and TRBJ2-3): KAGVTQTPRYLIKTRGQQVTLSCSPISGHRSVSWYQQTPGQGLQFLFEYFSETQRNKGNFPGRFSGRQFSNSRSEMNVSTLELGDSALYLCASSRGLADTQYFGPGTRLTVL.

The chain has TRBV11-1 and TRBJ2-7; possible D gene TRBD1, 6 bases. Per germline, CDR1 SGHAT and CDR2 FQDESV (reference sequence). The length of the CDR3 is 14 residues. V gave up 3 bases and J gave up 8 bases, with 17 bases separating them. The CDR3 DNA reads TGTGCCAGCAGCTTTTCCGGGACACCCTTTAAGCAGTACTTC. It specifies CASSFSGTPFKQYF.

The chain has TRBV7-3 and TRBJ2-3; D may be TRBD2 (6 bases). From germline, CDR1 is SGHTA and CDR2 FQGTGA. V was clipped by 2 bases and J by 3 bases, with 12 bases between them. This CDR3 comprises 15 residues. The CDR3 protein is CASSLGTGATDTQYF. In DNA, the CDR3 is TGTGCCAGCAGCTTAGGGACTGGGGCGACAGATACGCAGTATTTT. The whole variable domain, remainder taken from reference TRBV7-3 and TRBJ2-3, is GAGVSQTPSNKVTEKGKYVELRCDPISGHTALYWYRQSLGQGPEFLIYFQGTGAADDSGLPNDRFFAVRPEGSVSTLKIQRTERGDSAVYLCASSLGTGATDTQYFGPGTRLTVL.

This clone was counted between two and nine times. The chain has TRBV28 and TRBJ2-7; tentative D call: TRBD1 (6 bases). The CDR3 has 15 amino acids. Germline CDR1 and CDR2: MDHEN and SYDVKM. Between the trimmed V and J ends, which lost 6 bases and 5 bases, there was a span of 20 bases. This CDR3 is CASSRGHSTGNEQYF. As DNA, the CDR3 is TGTGCCAGCAGCCGAGGACATTCGACAGGTAACGAGCAGTACTTC.

This clone was seen only once. The chain links TRBV5-6 to TRBJ2-1, with 9 nucleotides matching TRBD2. Germline V gene lookup returns CDR1 SGHDT and CDR2 YYEEEE. CDR3 length: 17 residues. V dropped 1 base and J dropped 6; count of bases not matched to a gene: 11. The CDR3 coding sequence is TGTGCCAGCAGCTTGAGTCCGGGCGGGAGGGCCTCCAATGAGCAGTTCTTC. The encoded protein is CASSLSPGGRASNEQFF.

V is TRBV28 and J is TRBJ1-3; 9 positions agree with TRBD1. Losses at the gene ends were 5 bases for V and 3 bases for J; bases not matched to a gene: 8. Germline loops: CDR1 MDHEN, CDR2 SYDVKM. This CDR3 is 16 amino acids long. CDR3: CASSPQTGGGGNTIYF. The CDR3 DNA reads as TGTGCCAGCAGTCCCCAAACAGGGGGCGGTGGAAACACCATATATTTT.

V and J are TRBV10-3 and TRBJ2-1, with D maybe TRBD2 (6 bases). The ends were cut back, 0 bases at V and 7 bases at J, with 22 bases in the middle. Germline loops: CDR1 ENHRY, CDR2 SYGVKD. The CDR3 runs to 18 residues. This CDR3 reads CAISESSGLPSRGNEQFF. The CDR3 coding sequence is TGTGCCATCAGTGAGTCTTCGGGGCTACCGAGTCGGGGGAATGAGCAGTTCTTC.

The chain links TRBV7-8 to TRBJ1-1; 7 nucleotides agree with TRBD1. CDR3 length: 15 amino acids. CDR1 and CDR2 (germline): SGHVS, FQNEAQ. J was trimmed by 4 bases and V by 1 base; bases with no gene match: 6. The CDR3 region is CASSLGLQGFTEAFF. Here the CDR3 DNA reads TGTGCCAGCAGCTTAGGCCTACAGGGGTTCACTGAAGCTTTCTTT. Complete variable domain (other parts from reference TRBV7-8 and TRBJ1-1): GAGVSQSPRYKVAKRGQDVALRCDPISGHVSLFWYQQALGQGPEFLTYFQNEAQLDKSGLPSDRFFAERPEGSVSTLKIQRTQQEDSAVYLCASSLGLQGFTEAFFGQGTRLTVV.

This chain links TRBV18 with TRBJ1-4, with 11 bases fitting TRBD1. CDR1 and CDR2 (germline): KGHSH, LQKENI. This CDR3 region has 14 residues. J was trimmed by 8 bases and V by 6 bases; bases with no gene match: 5. The CDR3 loop reads CASSWTGGGEKLFF. The DNA for the CDR3 is TGTGCCAGCTCGTGGACAGGGGGCGGCGAAAAACTGTTTTTT.

The chain recombines TRBV6-6 with TRBJ1-4; possibly TRBD1 for D (6 bases). The CDR3 has 15 residues. V was cut by 8 bases and J by 3 bases, with 16 bases left in between. From germline, CDR1 is MNHNY and CDR2 SVGAGI (reference sequence). Here the CDR3 DNA reads TGTGCCAGCCGGGACATCCTCGAGGCTAATGAAAAACTGTTTTTT. Its translation is CASRDILEANEKLFF.

Remarks on this clone: Within the sample, other DNA sequences also encode this same CDR3. V usage is TRBV29-1 and J usage is TRBJ2-1; D is uncertain. CDR1 is SQVTM, CDR2 ANQGSEA, per germline. The V end was cut by 6 bases, the J end by 5 bases, with 5 bases between. The CDR3 has 10 residues. The CDR3 spells CSVADNEQFF. The CDR3, as DNA: TGCAGCGTGGCGGACAATGAGCAGTTCTTC.

This chain uses TRBV12-5 with TRBJ1-1; 8 nucleotides match TRBD1. V lost 6 bases and J lost 4; bases outside the gene matches: 10. Germline values: CDR1 LGHNT, CDR2 FRNRAP. The CDR3 covers 15 residues. The CDR3 nucleotides are TGTGCTAGTGGGGAGACCCGGACAGGGATCACTGAAGCTTTCTTT. It specifies CASGETRTGITEAFF.

The rearrangement links TRBV9 to TRBJ2-7; 10 bases fit TRBD2. V was pared by 0 bases and J by 4 bases, with 7 bases of the junction left unmatched. This CDR3 region has 16 residues. Per the germline V gene, CDR1 is SGDLS and CDR2 is YYNGEE. The CDR3 loop is CASSVELAGPFYEQYF. The CDR3, as DNA: TGTGCCAGCAGCGTAGAACTAGCGGGACCTTTTTACGAGCAGTACTTC.

The chain recombines TRBV10-3 with TRBJ1-2, with D possibly being TRBD1 (6 bases). Looked up from germline, CDR1 is ENHRY and CDR2 is SYGVKD. V gave up 3 bases and J gave up 4 bases, with 12 bases separating them. The CDR3 is made up of 14 amino acids. The CDR3 here is CAISENRDVYGYTF. The DNA for the CDR3 is TGTGCCATCAGTGAAAACAGGGACGTCTATGGCTACACCTTC.

The chain recombines TRBV19 with TRBJ2-1, with TRBD2 identical over 8 bases. This CDR3 has 16 residues. Per the germline V gene, CDR1 is LNHDA and CDR2 is SQIVND (reference sequence). Germline trimming cut 1 base from V and 7 bases from J; bases unmatched to any gene: 9. The CDR3: CASSIVPGLVPNEQFF. The CDR3 coding sequence is TGTGCCAGTAGTATAGTACCGGGACTAGTTCCAAATGAGCAGTTCTTC. The variable domain in full, completed from reference TRBV19 and TRBJ2-1, reads DGGITQSPKYLFRKEGQNVTLSCEQNLNHDAMYWYRQDPGQGLRLIYYSQIVNDFQKGDIAEGYSVSREKKESFPLTVTSAQKNPTAFYLCASSIVPGLVPNEQFFGPGTRLTVL.

The chain combines TRBV20-1 with TRBJ2-1, with D maybe TRBD2 (5 bases). The germline V and J ends were trimmed by 6 bases and 8 bases, with 11 bases remaining between them. The CDR3 totals 11 residues. Looked up from germline, CDR1 is DFQATT and CDR2 is SNEGSKA (reference sequence). CDR3 nucleotide sequence: TGCAGTGCGATTTGGCGGGATGAGCAGTTCTTC. Residues: CSAIWRDEQFF.

The chain employs TRBV9 and TRBJ1-3; no reliable D call. This CDR3 is built from 14 residues. Germline CDR1 SGDLS, CDR2 YYNGEE. V was shortened by 1 base and J by 7 bases, with 12 bases between the two germline ends. CDR3 DNA: TGTGCCAGCAGCGTAAATTTAGAAAGGAACACCATATATTTT. It yields the protein CASSVNLERNTIYF.